The next 13 T cell receptor beta chains were all read from a single sample in a study of cytotoxic CD8 clonotypes in ibrutinib-treated CLL. Clones were sequenced by immunoSEQ multiplex PCR, and TCRdb holds only the in-frame ones, with some missing. Of 150,000 or so clones in the sample, 80% were seen once. The material sequenced was PBMCs, taken after 36 months of ibrutinib treatment. The receptors stem from a human donor with chronic lymphocytic leukemia.

The V call is TRBV13, the J call TRBJ2-3; 12 bases are shared with TRBD2. The junction had 4 bases not matched to a gene; V was cut back by 2 bases and J by 7 bases. This CDR3 has 15 residues. Germline CDR1 PRHDT, CDR2 FYEKMQ (reference sequence). CDR3 sequence reads: CASSLRLAGAYTQYF. The CDR3, as DNA: TGTGCCAGCAGCTTAAGACTAGCGGGAGCATATACGCAGTATTTT.

The V gene is TRBV5-1, the J gene TRBJ2-7; a weak D match, TRBD1 (6 bases). Trimming shortened V by 2 bases and J by 7 bases, and 25 bases separated the two germline ends. Germline CDR1 is SGHRS and CDR2 is YFSETQ. The CDR3 sequence is 17 residues long. The CDR3: CASSLSYTGTRIGEQYF. CDR3 DNA: TGCGCCAGCAGCTTAAGCTACACCGGGACAAGGATAGGGGAGCAGTACTTC.

The genes are TRBV2 and TRBJ1-5, with 12 bases aligning to TRBD1. The CDR3 is 15 residues long. The V and J ends lost 6 bases and 6 bases, in that order; junction bases with no gene match: 6. Germline CDR1 reads SNHLY; CDR2 reads FYNNEI. CDR3 DNA: TGTGCCAGCAGAGGGGACAGGGGGCCCGGTCAGCCCCAGCATTTT. It codes for CASRGDRGPGQPQHF.

The chain carries TRBV6-5 and TRBJ1-2; D not resolved. The germline gives CDR1 MNHEY, CDR2 SVGAGI. This CDR3 has 11 amino acids. Trimming pared 5 bases from V and 7 bases from J, leaving 8 bases between. CDR3 amino acids: CASSVPGGYTF. The CDR3 DNA is TGTGCCAGCAGTGTTCCGGGTGGCTACACCTTC.

This chain uses TRBV7-8 with TRBJ2-7; D is undetermined. Germline V gives CDR1 SGHVS, CDR2 FQNEAQ. Trimming stripped 1 base from V and 5 bases from J, with 3 bases between. This CDR3 has 11 amino acids. CDR3 nucleotide sequence: TGTGCCAGCAGCTTAGACCACGAGCAGTACTTC. Encoded protein: CASSLDHEQYF.

The V gene is TRBV6-5, the J gene TRBJ2-3; D gene uncertain. Per germline, CDR1 MNHEY and CDR2 SVGAGI. CDR3 length equals 13 residues. The germline V and J ends were trimmed by 4 bases and 4 bases, with 9 bases remaining between them. The CDR3 here is CASSSLGSDTQYF. The CDR3 DNA reads as TGTGCCAGCAGTTCGCTAGGTTCAGATACGCAGTATTTT.

This chain uses TRBV2 with TRBJ1-5, with D possibly matching TRBD1 (5 bases). The germline gives CDR1 SNHLY, CDR2 FYNNEI. V lost 6 bases and J lost 0, with 12 bases in between. CDR3 length: 15 amino acids. The CDR3 spells CASRMGEYSNQPQHF. The CDR3 nucleotides read TGTGCCAGCAGGATGGGGGAGTATAGCAATCAGCCCCAGCATTTT.

For the CDR3, the DNA is TGTGCCAGCAGTGACCAAGGATATGGCTACACCTTC. Translation gives CASSDQGYGYTF. This chain joins TRBV2 and TRBJ1-2; D unclear. Per germline, CDR1 SNHLY and CDR2 FYNNEI. Trimming took 3 bases from V and 5 from J, leaving 7 bases between them. The CDR3 is made up of 12 amino acids.

The chain is built from TRBV5-1 and TRBJ2-5; D gene ambiguous. Trimming cost V 4 bases and J 4 bases, with 11 bases left between them. In germline, CDR1 is SGHRS, CDR2 YFSETQ. The length of the CDR3 is 13 residues. CDR3 region: CASSPGFGETQYF. The CDR3 bases are TGCGCCAGCAGCCCGGGTTTCGGAGAGACCCAGTACTTC.

The chain is built from TRBV7-2 and TRBJ1-3; D might be TRBD1 (6 bases). CDR3 length: 16 amino acids. The V end lost 1 base, the J end lost 0 bases, and 10 bases lay between the germline ends. Germline V gives CDR1 SGHTA, CDR2 FQGNSA. The CDR3 loop is CASSLDRVISGNTIYF. The DNA for the CDR3 is TGTGCCAGCAGCTTAGACAGGGTTATCTCTGGAAACACCATATATTTT.

The chain joins TRBV19 to TRBJ1-1, with 7 bases that match TRBD1. CDR3 length: 15 residues. The V gene's germline CDR1 is LNHDA and CDR2 SQIVND (reference sequence). V lost 6 bases to trimming and J lost 5 bases; unmatched junction nucleotides: 12. CDR3 nucleotide sequence: TGTGCCAGTAGGGAGTCGGGAGGGGGCAGTACTGAAGCTTTCTTT. As protein: CASRESGGGSTEAFF.

This chain links TRBV10-1 with TRBJ2-3; 12 nucleotides line up with TRBD2. Germline V lookup: CDR1 WNHNN, CDR2 SYGVQD (reference sequence). The CDR3 runs to 15 residues. Unmatched junction bases numbered 2, after V lost 5 bases and J lost 2 bases. As DNA, the CDR3 is TGCGCCAGCAGTCGGACTAGCGGGAACACAGATACGCAGTATTTT. Translating it yields CASSRTSGNTDTQYF.

J is TRBJ1-3 and V is TRBV6-1, with TRBD1 as a possible D gene (6 bases). The length of the CDR3 is 14 residues. V was shortened by 2 bases and J by 4 bases, with 9 bases between the two germline ends. Germline V lookup: CDR1 MNHNS, CDR2 SASEGT. CDR3 sequence (DNA): TGTGCCAGCAGTGAACGGGGGCCCGGAAACACCATATATTTT. Encoded protein: CASSERGPGNTIYF.